The 18 T cell receptor beta chains given below trace back to one sample, sequenced in a study of regulatory T cells in long-lasting Graves disease. CDR3-region Arm-PCR and iRepertoire HTBI primers produced the TCR beta libraries. TCRdb analysed the multiplex PCR reads with MiXCR anew, one entry per CDR3 protein. Seen here are about 530,000 distinct CDR3 sequences, roughly a sixth observed once, and the top ten hold around 25%. Time point defined: newly diagnosed GD, antithyroid drugs for less than 3 months. Extracted PBMC RNA gave rise to the TCR library. This sample also belongs to another study, concerning T cells in Graves' hyperthyroidism and ophthalmopathy.

The sequenced sample was peripheral blood mononuclear cells (PBMCs), obtained at new diagnosis, from a patient treated with antithyroid drugs. Receptors originate from a woman in her forties or fifties with Graves disease.

The V and J genes are TRBV28 and TRBJ2-5, with TRBD2 matching over 7 bases. V lost 7 bases to trimming and J lost 5 bases; unmatched junction nucleotides: 10. The CDR3 runs 14 residues. Per germline, CDR1 MDHEN and CDR2 SYDVKM. CDR3 loop: CASMAGRGGETQYF. For the CDR3, the DNA is TGTGCCAGCATGGCGGGGAGGGGCGGTGAGACCCAGTACTTC.

The chain is built from TRBV6-1 and TRBJ2-7, with D possibly being TRBD1 or TRBD2 (6 bases each). Germline CDR1 is MNHNS and CDR2 is SASEGT. V was trimmed by 7 bases and J by 2 bases, leaving 12 bases between them. The CDR3 consists of 13 residues. CDR3: CASTGDNAYEQYF. The CDR3 region has the DNA TGTGCCAGCACGGGGGACAATGCCTACGAGCAGTACTTC.

The table lists this clonotype with many counts. This rearrangement joins TRBV12-3 or TRBV12-4 to TRBJ1-2; possible D gene TRBD1, 5 bases. The CDR3 runs 16 residues. Trimming took off 1 base at V and 7 bases at J, with 19 bases between the two ends. In DNA form, the CDR3 reads TGTGCCAGCAGTTTAGGACAGTTTGGCCAATTGCTTGGCTACACCTTC. As protein: CASSLGQFGQLLGYTF.

This clonotype turned up a few times. The CDR3 nucleotides are TGTGCCAGCAGCTTAGGGTCCCTGGCCTACGAGCAGTACTTC. Translating gives CASSLGSLAYEQYF. This sequence joins TRBV7-9 and TRBJ2-7, with D unresolved. This CDR3 comprises 14 residues. V was pared by 1 base and J by 2 bases, with 9 bases between. Germline loops: CDR1 SEHNR, CDR2 FQNEAQ (reference sequence).

This clonotype was counted many times. This sequence joins TRBV12-3 or TRBV12-4 and TRBJ2-3; 8 bases line up with TRBD2. The junction had 8 bases not matched to a gene; V was cut back by 7 bases and J by 2 bases. The CDR3 length is 15 residues. CDR3 loop: CASTLGLEDTDTQYF. The CDR3 nucleotides are TGTGCCAGCACCTTGGGACTAGAGGACACAGATACGCAGTATTTT.

The DNA of the CDR3 is TGTGCCAGCTCACCACTTAGGACAGGGATTGCAACTAATGAAAAACTGTTTTTT. This encodes CASSPLRTGIATNEKLFF. The V gene is TRBV18, the J gene TRBJ1-4, with TRBD1 matching 8 bases. J was trimmed by 0 bases and V by 1 base; bases with no gene match: 7. Germline CDR1 and CDR2: KGHSH and LQKENI. This CDR3 comprises 18 residues. Full variable domain (missing parts from reference TRBV18 and TRBJ1-4): NAGVMQNPRHLVRRRGQEARLRCSPMKGHSHVYWYRQLPEEGLKFMVYLQKENIIDESGMPKERFSAEFPKEGPSILRIQQVVRGDSAAYFCASSPLRTGIATNEKLFFGSGTQLSVL.

This clonotype was recorded a few times. The J gene is TRBJ2-7, the V gene TRBV18; 8 nucleotides align to TRBD1. The CDR3 covers 17 residues. The V segment lost 3 bases and the J segment 3 bases; nucleotides outside the gene matches: 13. The V gene's germline CDR1 is KGHSH and CDR2 LQKENI. The CDR3, as DNA: TGTGCCAGCTCACCGGGGTTCACCGGGACAGGTCTCTACGAGCAGTACTTC. Translation gives CASSPGFTGTGLYEQYF.

Many counts were recorded for this clonotype. The rearrangement links TRBV7-3 to TRBJ2-3; no firm D call. With 5 bases removed from V and 5 bases from J, the gap between germline ends came to 11 bases. The CDR3 runs 13 residues. Per germline, CDR1 SGHTA and CDR2 FQGTGA. The CDR3 DNA follows: TGTGCCAGCAGCCCCTCGATGGGAGATACGCAGTATTTT. It translates to CASSPSMGDTQYF.

This clonotype was recorded a few times. The chain recombines TRBV7-9 with TRBJ2-1; D is uncertain. The length of the CDR3 is 11 residues. V dropped 5 bases and J dropped 8 bases, with 7 bases sitting between them. CDR1 SEHNR and CDR2 FQNEAQ come from the germline V gene (reference sequence). The CDR3 protein is CASSLIDEQFF. CDR3 coding DNA: TGTGCCAGCAGCCTTATTGATGAGCAGTTCTTC.

This clonotype was recorded a few times. The chain is built from TRBV10-2 and TRBJ2-3, with unresolved D. The CDR3 is 14 amino acids. In germline, CDR1 is WSHSY, CDR2 SAAADI. Trimming took 3 bases from V and 0 from J, leaving 7 bases between them. CDR3 loop: CASSDFSSTDTQYF. CDR3 coding DNA: TGCGCCAGCAGTGACTTCTCTAGCACAGATACGCAGTATTTT.

This clonotype was observed a handful of times. V gene TRBV5-1 combines with J gene TRBJ1-2; 8 bases align to TRBD1. V gave up 3 bases and J gave up 4 bases; unmatched junction bases: 8. CDR1 is SGHRS, CDR2 YFSETQ, per germline. The CDR3 is 15 residues long. Here the CDR3 reads CASSSGQAPVYGYTF. As DNA, the CDR3 is TGCGCCAGCAGCTCGGGACAGGCGCCAGTCTATGGCTACACCTTC.

This clonotype was seen at least ten times. V and J are TRBV7-9 and TRBJ2-1; TRBD1 or TRBD2 may be the D gene (7 bases each). V lost 7 bases and J lost 3, with 16 bases in between. The CDR3 spans 15 residues. CDR1 and CDR2 (germline): SEHNR, FQNEAQ (reference sequence). CDR3 region: CASIGGGGDYNEQFF. Here the CDR3 DNA reads TGTGCCAGCATCGGGGGAGGGGGCGACTACAATGAGCAGTTCTTC.

This clonotype was picked up many times. J is TRBJ1-2 and V is TRBV2; 9 bases fit TRBD1. V lost 3 bases and J lost 8; bases outside the gene matches: 4. Looked up from germline, CDR1 is SNHLY and CDR2 is FYNNEI. The CDR3 has 13 amino acids. The CDR3 sequence: CASSEVQGAGYTF. CDR3 nucleotide sequence: TGTGCCAGCAGTGAGGTACAGGGGGCGGGCTACACCTTC.

This clonotype was observed a handful of times. The rearrangement joins TRBV6-1 to TRBJ1-2; TRBD1 agrees at 9 bases. J was trimmed by 1 base and V by 6 bases; bases with no gene match: 6. CDR1 is MNHNS and CDR2 is SASEGT in the germline V gene. This CDR3 contains 15 residues. The DNA for the CDR3 is TGTGCCAGCAGACCGGACAGGGGCAATAACTATGGCTACACCTTC. Protein: CASRPDRGNNYGYTF.

This clonotype has more than one count but fewer than ten. The chain carries TRBV29-1 and TRBJ1-2; D ambiguous. The V end lost 5 bases, the J end lost 6 bases, and 13 bases lay between the germline ends. The CDR3 runs to 12 residues. CDR1 is SQVTM and CDR2 is ANQGSEA in the germline V gene. The CDR3 DNA follows: TGCAGCGTTTCCGACCCTGGGGATGGCTACACCTTC. Translation: CSVSDPGDGYTF.

The rearrangement joins TRBV28 to TRBJ2-1; 7 bases are shared with TRBD1. The CDR3 has 17 residues. Trimming at V came to 3 bases and at J to 8 bases, leaving 16 bases not matched to a gene. In germline, CDR1 is MDHEN, CDR2 SYDVKM. CDR3 amino acids: CASSFPRTGTEGYEQFF. CDR3 in DNA: TGTGCCAGCAGTTTCCCCCGGACAGGAACAGAGGGATATGAGCAGTTCTTC.

This clonotype came up a few times. The chain joins TRBV5-1 to TRBJ2-5, with D perhaps matching TRBD1 (5 bases). Germline V CDR1 and CDR2: SGHRS, YFSETQ. This CDR3 has 14 amino acids. The V end was cut by 3 bases, the J end by 5 bases, with 14 bases between. The CDR3 protein is CASSSLRGMETQYF. The DNA of the CDR3 is TGCGCCAGCAGCTCCCTAAGGGGAATGGAGACCCAGTACTTC. Supplemented by reference TRBV5-1 and TRBJ2-5, the full variable domain reads KAGVTQTPRYLIKTRGQQVTLSCSPISGHRSVSWYQQTPGQGLQFLFEYFSETQRNKGNFPGRFSGRQFSNSRSEMNVSTLELGDSALYLCASSSLRGMETQYFGPGTRLLVL.

V gene TRBV2 combines with J gene TRBJ1-5; D possibly corresponds to TRBD1 (5 bases). CDR3 length equals 15 residues. The germline V and J ends were trimmed by 6 bases and 4 bases, with 16 bases remaining between them. CDR1 is SNHLY, CDR2 FYNNEI, per germline. Written as DNA, the CDR3 is TGTGCCAGCAGCCGCTCCGGGACGGTTAATCAGCCCCAGCATTTT. Amino acid sequence: CASSRSGTVNQPQHF.